This TCR beta chain was found in a study of blood T cell repertoires in COVID-19. Participant ages covered about 18 to 100 years across about 22 US areas. Cohorts were based on clinical histories the participants reported. V lost 1 base to trimming and J lost 6 bases; unmatched junction nucleotides: 6. Germline CDR1 reads SEHNR; CDR2 reads FQNEAQ (reference sequence). This CDR3 region has 15 residues. Authors' processing steps: Estimated nucleated cell counts came from reference gene primer amplification. This table comes from immunoSEQ multiplex PCR, and its TCRdb copy is limited to in-frame clones, with some not included. The V and J calls and clone size were taken over from that table, and D and trimming were inferred from the DNA. The table includes roughly 220,000 clones, roughly 80% detected once.

The rearrangement joins TRBV7-9 to TRBJ1-1, with 9 nucleotides matching TRBD1. The TCR was taken from a woman aged 40-49 years with acute COVID-19. The sequenced material came from PBMCs or T cells enriched from blood (not recorded which). Here the CDR3 reads CASSLGVRQGAEAFF. DNA of the CDR3: TGTGCCAGCAGCTTAGGGGTCCGACAGGGGGCTGAAGCTTTCTTT.